The clone carrying this TCR beta chain was seen repeatedly, ten times or more. Antigen: not known. Germline loops: CDR1 SGHTA, CDR2 FQGNSA. V dropped 7 bases and J dropped 7 bases, with 19 bases sitting between them. The CDR3 consists of 14 residues. This entry is derived from a study of blood T cells in healthy people across ages. Study-level findings and limits: It was the long-lived donors that had more naive CD4+ cells and higher diversity than aged donors.

The sample providers were healthy Caucasian people from Russia, aged about 6 to 90. The second PCR ran roughly 6 to 12 cycles with a sample-barcoded 5' primer and J-beta primers. Unique molecular identifiers of 12 random nucleotides labeled each cDNA. TCRdb passed the 5' RACE reads through MiXCR, listing each CDR3 protein once. The repertoire has 1.5 million to 2 million distinct CDR3 sequences, roughly 30% of them found once; the top ten carry roughly 12%. Sequencing was carried out using blood. The chain couples TRBV7-2 to TRBJ1-2, with D maybe TRBD1 (5 bases). The TCR was taken from a woman younger than 45 in good health. CDR3: CASIPGGGEGGYTF. The CDR3, as DNA: TGTGCCAGCATCCCCGGCGGGGGTGAGGGTGGCTACACCTTC. Using reference TRBV7-2 and TRBJ1-2 for the parts outside the CDR3, the full variable domain is GAGVSQSPSNKVTEKGKDVELRCDPISGHTALYWYRQSLGQGLEFLIYFQGNSAPDKSGLPSDRFSAERTGGSVSTLTIQRTQQEDSAVYLCASIPGGGEGGYTFGSGTRLTVV.